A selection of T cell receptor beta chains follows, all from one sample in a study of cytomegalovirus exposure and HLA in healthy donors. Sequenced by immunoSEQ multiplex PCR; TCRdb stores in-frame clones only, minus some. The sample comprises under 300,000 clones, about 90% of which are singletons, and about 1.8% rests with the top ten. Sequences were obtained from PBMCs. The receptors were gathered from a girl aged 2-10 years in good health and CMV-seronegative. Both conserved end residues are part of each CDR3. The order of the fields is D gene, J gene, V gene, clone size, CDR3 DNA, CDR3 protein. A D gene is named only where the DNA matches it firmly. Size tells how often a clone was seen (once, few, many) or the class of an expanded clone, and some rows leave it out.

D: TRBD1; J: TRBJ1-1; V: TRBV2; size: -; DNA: TGTGCCAGCTACCGGGACAGGGGGACTGAAGCTTTCTTT; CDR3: CASYRDRGTEAFF
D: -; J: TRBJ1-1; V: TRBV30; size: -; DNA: TGTGCCTGGAGTGCCCGAGCGAACACTGAAGCTTTCTTT; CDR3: CAWSARANTEAFF
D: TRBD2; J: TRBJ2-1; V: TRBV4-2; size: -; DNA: TGTGCCAGCAGCCAAGTAGCGGGGTACAATGAGCAGTTCTTC; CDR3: CASSQVAGYNEQFF
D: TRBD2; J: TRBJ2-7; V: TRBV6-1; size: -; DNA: TGTGCCAGCAGTGAAAGGACTAGCGTCCTCCGCGAGCAGTACTTC; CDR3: CASSERTSVLREQYF
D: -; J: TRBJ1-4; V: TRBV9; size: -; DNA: TGTGCCAGCAGCCCGAGCTCTGAAAAACTGTTTTTT; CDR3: CASSPSSEKLFF
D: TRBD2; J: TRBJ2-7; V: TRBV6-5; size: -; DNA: TGTGCCAGCAGTTACCTCAGCGGGAGTGCCTACGAGCAGTACTTC; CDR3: CASSYLSGSAYEQYF
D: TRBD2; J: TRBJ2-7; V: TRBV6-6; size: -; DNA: TGTGCCAGCACCAGGACCCGACTAGCAGGTTACGAGCAGTACTTC; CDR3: CASTRTRLAGYEQYF
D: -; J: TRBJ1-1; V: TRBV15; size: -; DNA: TGTGCCACGTCCCCAGCGGTGTGGACTGAAGCTTTCTTT; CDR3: CATSPAVWTEAFF
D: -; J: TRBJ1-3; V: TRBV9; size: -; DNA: TGTGCCAGCAGCGTGGGGGGGGGAAACACCATATATTTT; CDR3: CASSVGGGNTIYF
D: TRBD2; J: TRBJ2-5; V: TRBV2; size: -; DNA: TGTGCCAGCAGTGCGGGGAGGGCCGGTGGCCAAGAGACCCAGTACTTC; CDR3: CASSAGRAGGQETQYF
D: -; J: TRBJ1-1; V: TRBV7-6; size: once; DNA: TGTGCCAGCAGCTTAGCGGGGGCTGGGAACACTGAAGCTTTCTTT; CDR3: CASSLAGAGNTEAFF
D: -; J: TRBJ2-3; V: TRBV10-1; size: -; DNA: TGCGCCAGCAATCCAGGGGGGATCACAGATACGCAGTATTTT; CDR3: CASNPGGITDTQYF
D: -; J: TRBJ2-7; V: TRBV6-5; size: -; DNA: TGTGCCAGCAGTTACTCAGCAGGTTCCTACGAGCAGTACTTC; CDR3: CASSYSAGSYEQYF
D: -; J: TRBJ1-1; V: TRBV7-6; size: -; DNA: TGTGCCAGCAGCTTAGTCGGGAAGAACACTGAAGCTTTCTTT; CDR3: CASSLVGKNTEAFF
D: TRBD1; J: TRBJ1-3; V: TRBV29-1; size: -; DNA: TGCAGCGCCATGGGACAGGGCAGCTCTGGAAACACCATATATTTT; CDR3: CSAMGQGSSGNTIYF
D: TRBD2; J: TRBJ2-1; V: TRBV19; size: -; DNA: TGTGCCAGTAGTATAGCCTCGGGAGGCGTCGATGAGCAGTTCTTC; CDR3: CASSIASGGVDEQFF
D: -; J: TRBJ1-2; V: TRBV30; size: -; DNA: TGTGCCTGGAGCGACAAGGGGGTCTATGGCTACACCTTC; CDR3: CAWSDKGVYGYTF
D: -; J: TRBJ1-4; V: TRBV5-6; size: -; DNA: TGTGCCAGCAGCTTGGCCTTGGCAGTTAATGAAAAACTGTTTTTT; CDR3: CASSLALAVNEKLFF
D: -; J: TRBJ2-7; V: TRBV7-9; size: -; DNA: TGTTCCAGCAGCCGGCCGGGGAGCGAGCAGTACTTC; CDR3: CSSSRPGSEQYF
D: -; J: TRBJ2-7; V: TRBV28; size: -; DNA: TGTGCCAGCAGTTCCATTATCCCGACAGCCCTAACCTACGAGCAGTACTTC; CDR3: CASSSIIPTALTYEQYF
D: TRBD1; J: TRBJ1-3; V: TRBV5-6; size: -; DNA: TGTGCCAGCAGCTTGGACCTCCGGGACAGGATCTCTGGAAACACCATATATTTT; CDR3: CASSLDLRDRISGNTIYF
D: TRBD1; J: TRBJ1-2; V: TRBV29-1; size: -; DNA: TGCAGCGCCAGGGGGCAGGGGCACAACTATGGCTACACCTTC; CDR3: CSARGQGHNYGYTF
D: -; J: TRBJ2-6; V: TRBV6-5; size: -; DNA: TGTGCCAGCAGAGCCTCTGGGGCCAACGTCCTGACTTTC; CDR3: CASRASGANVLTF
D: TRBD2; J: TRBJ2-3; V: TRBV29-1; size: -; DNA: TGCAGCGTCCCGCCGGGAGGGAGCACAGATACGCAGTATTTT; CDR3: CSVPPGGSTDTQYF
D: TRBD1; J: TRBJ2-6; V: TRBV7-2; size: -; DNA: TGTGCCAGCAGCCGGGACAGCCCTACCCGGATAGCTGGGGCCAACGTCCTGACTTTC; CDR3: CASSRDSPTRIAGANVLTF
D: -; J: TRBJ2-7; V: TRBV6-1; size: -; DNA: TGTGCCAGCACACAATCAGGGCCGCCCTACGAGCAGTACTTC; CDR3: CASTQSGPPYEQYF
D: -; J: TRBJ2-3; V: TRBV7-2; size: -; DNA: TGTGCCAGCAGCTCCTACCCTGGTGATACGCAGTATTTT; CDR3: CASSSYPGDTQYF
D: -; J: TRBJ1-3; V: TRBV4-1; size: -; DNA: TGCGCCAGCAGCCAAACCCCGAATTCAGGCAGCTCTGGAAACACCATATATTTT; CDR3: CASSQTPNSGSSGNTIYF
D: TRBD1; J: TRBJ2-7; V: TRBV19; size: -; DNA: TGTGCCAGTAGTATAGATGTCCGTCCAGGGGGCCTCTACGAGCAGTACTTC; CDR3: CASSIDVRPGGLYEQYF
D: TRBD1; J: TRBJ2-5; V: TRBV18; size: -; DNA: TGTGCCAGCTCACCGGTTTCAGGGGGCGAGACCCAGTACTTC; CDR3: CASSPVSGGETQYF
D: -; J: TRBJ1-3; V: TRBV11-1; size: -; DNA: TGTGCCAGCAGCCTCCTCCCGGGAAACACCATATATTTT; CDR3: CASSLLPGNTIYF
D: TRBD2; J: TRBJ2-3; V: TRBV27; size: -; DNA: TGTGCCAGCAGTTTCACTAGCGGGGGGAGAGATACGCAGTATTTT; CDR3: CASSFTSGGRDTQYF
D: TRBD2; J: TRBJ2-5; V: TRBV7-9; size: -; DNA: TGTGCCAGCAGCTTAAACTTACTAGCGGGGGGACAAGAGACCCAGTACTTC; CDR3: CASSLNLLAGGQETQYF
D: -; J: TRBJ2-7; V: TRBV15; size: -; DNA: TGTGCCACCAGCAGAGGGACTAAAAGCTCCTACGAGCAGTACTTC; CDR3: CATSRGTKSSYEQYF
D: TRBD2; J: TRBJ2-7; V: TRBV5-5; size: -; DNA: TGTGCCAGCAGCTTAACCACTGGCGGGGGTACCCCGGGTGAGCAGTACTTC; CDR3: CASSLTTGGGTPGEQYF
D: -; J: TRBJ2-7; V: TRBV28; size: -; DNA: TGTGCCACCACTAGCAATTACGAGCAGTACTTC; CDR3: CATTSNYEQYF
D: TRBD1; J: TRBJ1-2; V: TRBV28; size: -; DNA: TGTGCCAGCAGTCCACCAAGGACAGGGCAACGTGGCTACACCTTC; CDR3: CASSPPRTGQRGYTF
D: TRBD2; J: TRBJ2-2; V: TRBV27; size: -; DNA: TGTGCCAGCAGTTTAAGACTAGCGGACACCGGGGAGCTGTTTTTT; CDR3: CASSLRLADTGELFF
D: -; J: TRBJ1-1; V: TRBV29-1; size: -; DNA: TGCAGCGTTGAAACCGGGGGCACTGAAGCTTTCTTT; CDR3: CSVETGGTEAFF
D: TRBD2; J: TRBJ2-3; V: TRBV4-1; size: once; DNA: TGCGCCAGCAGCCAAGTCGAGATGGGGCGGGGGGACACAGATACGCAGTATTTT; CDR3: CASSQVEMGRGDTDTQYF
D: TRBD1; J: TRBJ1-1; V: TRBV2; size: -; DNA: TGTGCCAGCAGTCGGGACAGTAACACTGAAGCTTTCTTT; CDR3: CASSRDSNTEAFF
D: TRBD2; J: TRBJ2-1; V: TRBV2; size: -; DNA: TGTGCCAGCAGTACCGGGACTAGCGGGATGAAGGAGCAGTTCTTC; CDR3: CASSTGTSGMKEQFF
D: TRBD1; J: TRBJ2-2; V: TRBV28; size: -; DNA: TGTGCCAGCAGTTTATGGCACAGGGGGCGAACCGGGGAGCTGTTTTTT; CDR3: CASSLWHRGRTGELFF
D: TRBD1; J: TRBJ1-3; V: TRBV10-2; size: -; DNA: TGCGCCAGCAGTGGAACGACAGGGAGAAACACCATATATTTT; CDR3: CASSGTTGRNTIYF
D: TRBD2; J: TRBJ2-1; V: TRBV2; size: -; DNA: TGTGCCAACAAATTTTCGAGCGGGGACGCTATCAATGAGCAGTTCTTC; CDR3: CANKFSSGDAINEQFF
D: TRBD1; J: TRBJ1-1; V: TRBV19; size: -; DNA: TGTGCCAGTAGTATACCCAGGGTCCAAGTCGACAGGGACACTGAAGCTTTCTTT; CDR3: CASSIPRVQVDRDTEAFF
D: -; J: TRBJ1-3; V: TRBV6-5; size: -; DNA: TGTGCCAGCAGAACAACAGGGCACTCTGGAAACACCATATATTTT; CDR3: CASRTTGHSGNTIYF
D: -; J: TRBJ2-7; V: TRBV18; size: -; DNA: TGTGCCAGCTCACCCCCCGGGTCCTTCTACGAGCAGTACTTC; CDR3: CASSPPGSFYEQYF
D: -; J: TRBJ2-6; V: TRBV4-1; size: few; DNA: TGCGCCAGCAGCCAAACCACAGCCACCCAGGTCCTGACTTTC; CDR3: CASSQTTATQVLTF
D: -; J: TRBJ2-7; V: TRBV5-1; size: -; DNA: TGCGCCAGCAGCTTGGCCGGGATCACCTACGAGCAGTACTTC; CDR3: CASSLAGITYEQYF
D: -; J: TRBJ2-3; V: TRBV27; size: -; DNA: TGTGCCAGCAGTTTACGGGGTAGCTCAGATACGCAGTATTTT; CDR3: CASSLRGSSDTQYF
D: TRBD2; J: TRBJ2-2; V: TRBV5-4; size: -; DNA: TGTGCCAGCAGCCCGACTAGCGGGAGGGCAAACACCGGGGAGCTGTTTTTT; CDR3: CASSPTSGRANTGELFF
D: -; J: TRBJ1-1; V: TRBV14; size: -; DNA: TGTGCCAGCAGCCACAGGCTCTTGAACACTGAAGCTTTCTTT; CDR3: CASSHRLLNTEAFF